This TCR beta chain came from a study of cytomegalovirus exposure and HLA in healthy donors. Study-wide context: Among the 398 genotyped donors, less than 85% were placed in the Caucasian-associated ancestry cluster. Regarding the study as a whole: V segments that were indistinguishable, TRBV6-2 and TRBV6-3 among them, were omitted from analysis.

Germline V CDR1 and CDR2: MNHNS, SASEGT. CDR3 length equals 13 residues. V was cut by 8 bases and J by 5 bases, with 16 bases left in between. The PCR was carried out with 60 Vbeta primers and 13 Jbeta primers. The table came from immunoSEQ multiplex PCR; TCRdb's copy has only in-frame clones and leaves some out. The sample shows over 150,000 clones, about 86% of them seen only once. As to this clone: The target antigen is unknown.

Healthy individuals who donated bone marrow served as the donors. Sequenced input: PBMCs. The rearrangement joins TRBV6-1 to TRBJ2-7; D might be TRBD1 (6 bases). The sequence came from a woman aged 25 to 39 in good health and CMV-seronegative. The CDR3 nucleotides read TGTGCCAGCCGGGACATGACTACTGACGAGCAGTACTTC. Encoded protein: CASRDMTTDEQYF.